The 13 T cell receptor beta chains below all came from one sample that was sequenced in a study of blood T cell repertoires in COVID-19 (dated by TCRdb to the early 2020s). Library preparation employed the immunoSEQ multiplex PCR assay. TCRdb stores this immuneACCESS table with in-frame sequences only. Part of the clones is absent; in the studies checked, under half of the shortfall reflects unresolved V genes, and no reason is known for the rest. This sample comprises about 250,000 clones, roughly 88% of them detected only once. Over 1.1% of the sample is held by the ten biggest clonotypes. Sequenced: peripheral blood. The source is a man older than 75 with acute or convalescent COVID-19.

The genes are TRBV4-1 and TRBJ2-7, with 7 bases identical to TRBD1. CDR1 and CDR2 (germline): MGHRA, YSYEKL. V lost 1 base and J lost 1; bases outside the gene matches: 4. The length of the CDR3 is 15 residues. This CDR3 is CASSQAGDSSYEQYF. DNA for the CDR3: TGCGCCAGCAGCCAAGCCGGGGACAGTTCCTACGAGCAGTACTTC.

The J gene is TRBJ1-1, the V gene TRBV24-1, with D possibly matching TRBD1 (5 bases). The V and J ends lost 7 bases and 4 bases respectively, with 27 bases between them. CDR1 KGHDR and CDR2 SFDVKD come from the germline V gene. This CDR3 comprises 18 residues. The CDR3 DNA sequence: TGTGCCACCAGAGGGGAGGCAGGTCATCCCCGAAGGGGCACTGAAGCTTTCTTT. This gives the protein CATRGEAGHPRRGTEAFF.

This chain uses TRBV6-1 with TRBJ2-3, with 7 bases lining up with TRBD1. This CDR3 region has 16 residues. V lost 2 bases to trimming and J lost 1 base; unmatched junction nucleotides: 6. Germline V lookup: CDR1 MNHNS, CDR2 SASEGT. DNA for the CDR3: TGTGCCAGCAGTGAACAACAGGGGTCCGGCACAGATACGCAGTATTTT. Its translation: CASSEQQGSGTDTQYF.

The V gene is TRBV7-3, the J gene TRBJ1-1, with unresolved D. The CDR3 runs 12 residues. Germline V lookup: CDR1 SGHTA, CDR2 FQGTGA. V dropped 3 bases and J dropped 6 bases, with 8 bases sitting between them. DNA for the CDR3: TGTGCCAGCAGCTTTCACGGGTCTGAAGCTTTCTTT. Protein: CASSFHGSEAFF.

This chain connects TRBV27 to TRBJ2-1; 7 bases agree with TRBD1. The CDR3 spans 13 residues. Germline V gives CDR1 MNHEY, CDR2 SMNVEV (reference sequence). V was pared by 5 bases and J by 8 bases, with 6 bases of the junction left unmatched. The CDR3 is CASSQHRGYEQFF. In DNA, the CDR3 is TGTGCCAGCAGTCAACACAGGGGCTATGAGCAGTTCTTC.

This sequence joins TRBV2 and TRBJ2-1; 11 bases are a match to TRBD1. The CDR3 spans 15 residues. Germline trimming cut 5 bases from V and 10 bases from J; bases unmatched to any gene: 10. Germline values: CDR1 SNHLY, CDR2 FYNNEI. This chain's CDR3 is CASSRDRGGQAEQFF. The CDR3, as DNA: TGTGCCAGCAGTCGGGACAGGGGGGGGCAGGCGGAGCAGTTCTTC.

The rearrangement uses TRBV19 and TRBJ2-5, with D possibly matching TRBD1 (6 bases). V was trimmed by 6 bases and J by 5 bases, leaving 10 bases between them. Germline V gene lookup returns CDR1 LNHDA and CDR2 SQIVND (reference sequence). This CDR3 has 12 residues. DNA of the CDR3: TGTGCCAGTAGGCTGCAGGGGGAGACCCAGTACTTC. This sequence encodes CASRLQGETQYF. Combining the CDR3 with reference TRBV19 and TRBJ2-5 gives the whole variable domain DGGITQSPKYLFRKEGQNVTLSCEQNLNHDAMYWYRQDPGQGLRLIYYSQIVNDFQKGDIAEGYSVSREKKESFPLTVTSAQKNPTAFYLCASRLQGETQYFGPGTRLLVL.

V gene TRBV18 combines with J gene TRBJ1-5; 8 nucleotides align to TRBD1. Unmatched junction bases numbered 4, after V lost 3 bases and J lost 0 bases. CDR1 and CDR2 from the germline V gene are KGHSH and LQKENI. The CDR3 totals 16 residues. The CDR3: CASSPLDRASNQPQHF. In DNA form, the CDR3 reads TGTGCCAGCTCACCTTTGGACAGGGCTAGCAATCAGCCCCAGCATTTT.

The J gene is TRBJ1-1, the V gene TRBV4-3, with 7 bases matching TRBD1. CDR3 length: 15 residues. Germline values: CDR1 LGHNA, CDR2 YSLEER. The V gene end was trimmed by 4 bases and the J gene end by 0 bases; junction bases not matched to a gene: 5. The chain's CDR3 is CASSPDRALNTEAFF. The CDR3 DNA reads TGCGCCAGCAGCCCTGACAGGGCTCTGAACACTGAAGCTTTCTTT.

This clone appeared many times. V gene TRBV9 combines with J gene TRBJ2-7, with TRBD1 as a possible D gene (6 bases). Per the germline V gene, CDR1 is SGDLS and CDR2 is YYNGEE. This CDR3 region has 16 residues. The V end was cut by 4 bases, the J end by 5 bases, with 22 bases between. The CDR3 nucleotides read TGTGCCAGCAGCTCTAACCCAAAGAGGGACACTAACGAGCAGTACTTC. This codes for CASSSNPKRDTNEQYF.

The rearrangement joins TRBV19 to TRBJ2-5; possibly TRBD1 for D (6 bases). There are 14 residues in the CDR3. Germline CDR1 and CDR2: LNHDA and SQIVND (reference sequence). Trimming took 1 base from V and 5 from J, leaving 11 bases between them. CDR3 loop: CASSIVSGEETQYF. As DNA, the CDR3 is TGTGCCAGTAGTATAGTCTCAGGGGAGGAGACCCAGTACTTC.

The chain joins TRBV2 to TRBJ2-3, with TRBD1 matching over 7 bases. The V and J ends lost 6 bases and 0 bases, in that order; junction bases with no gene match: 6. In germline, CDR1 is SNHLY, CDR2 FYNNEI. This CDR3 is 15 amino acids long. The CDR3 DNA is TGTGCCAGCAGAAGGGACAGATCTAGCACAGATACGCAGTATTTT. Protein product: CASRRDRSSTDTQYF.

This chain connects TRBV7-2 to TRBJ2-3; 9 bases match TRBD1. This CDR3 spans 14 amino acids. V shed 5 bases, J shed 5 bases, and the junction held 5 bases outside the gene matches. Germline CDR1 and CDR2: SGHTA and FQGNSA. The CDR3 coding sequence is TGTGCCAGCAGCCCACAGGGGGCGAAAGATACGCAGTATTTT. This codes for CASSPQGAKDTQYF.